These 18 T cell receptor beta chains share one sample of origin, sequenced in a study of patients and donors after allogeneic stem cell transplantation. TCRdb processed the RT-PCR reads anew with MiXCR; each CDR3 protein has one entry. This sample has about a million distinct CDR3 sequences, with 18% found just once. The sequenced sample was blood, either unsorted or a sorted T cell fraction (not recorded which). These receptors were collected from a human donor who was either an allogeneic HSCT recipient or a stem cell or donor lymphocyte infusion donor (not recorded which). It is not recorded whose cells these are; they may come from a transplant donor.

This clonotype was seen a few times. The CDR3 spells CASSLGPSGGIPYEQYF. In nucleotides, the CDR3 is TGTGCCAGCAGCTTAGGCCCTAGCGGGGGGATCCCTTACGAGCAGTACTTC. The rearrangement uses TRBV7-2 and TRBJ2-7; TRBD2 matches at 11 bases. J gave up 4 bases and V 1 base, and 9 bases lay outside the gene matches. The V gene's germline CDR1 is SGHTA and CDR2 FQGNSA. The CDR3 loop spans 17 amino acids.

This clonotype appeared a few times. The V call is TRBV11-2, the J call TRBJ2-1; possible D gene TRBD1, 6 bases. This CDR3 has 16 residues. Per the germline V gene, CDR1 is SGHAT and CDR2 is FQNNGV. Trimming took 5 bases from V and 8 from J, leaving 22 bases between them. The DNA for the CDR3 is TGTGCCAGCAGCCAGGGGAAGTATGGGGCGCATCATGAGCAGTTCTTC. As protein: CASSQGKYGAHHEQFF.

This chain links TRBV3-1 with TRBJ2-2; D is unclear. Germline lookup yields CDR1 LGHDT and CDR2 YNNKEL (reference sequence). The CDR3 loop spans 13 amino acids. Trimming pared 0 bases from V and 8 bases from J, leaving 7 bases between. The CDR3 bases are TGTGCCAGCAGCCAAGATCTTGTTGGGGAGCTGTTTTTT. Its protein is CASSQDLVGELFF.

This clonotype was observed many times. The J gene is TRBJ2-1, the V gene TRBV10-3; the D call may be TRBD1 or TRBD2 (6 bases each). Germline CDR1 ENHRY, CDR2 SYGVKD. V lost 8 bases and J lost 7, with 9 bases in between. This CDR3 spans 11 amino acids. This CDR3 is CAILGGNEQFF. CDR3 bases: TGTGCCATCTTAGGGGGGAATGAGCAGTTCTTC.

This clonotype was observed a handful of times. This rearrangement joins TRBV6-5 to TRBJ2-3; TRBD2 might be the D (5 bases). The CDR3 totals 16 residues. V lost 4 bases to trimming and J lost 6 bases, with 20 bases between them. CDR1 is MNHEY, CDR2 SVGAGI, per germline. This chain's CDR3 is CASSSTKHWPGDTQYF. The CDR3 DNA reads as TGTGCCAGCAGTTCGACTAAACACTGGCCGGGGGATACGCAGTATTTT.

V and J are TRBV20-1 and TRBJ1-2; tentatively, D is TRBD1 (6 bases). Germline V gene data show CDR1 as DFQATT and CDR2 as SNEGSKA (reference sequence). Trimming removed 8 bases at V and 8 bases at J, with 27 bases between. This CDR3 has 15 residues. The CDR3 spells CSSLPPKVGGSGYTF. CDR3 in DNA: TGCAGTTCCCTCCCCCCCAAGGTAGGGGGTAGCGGCTACACCTTC.

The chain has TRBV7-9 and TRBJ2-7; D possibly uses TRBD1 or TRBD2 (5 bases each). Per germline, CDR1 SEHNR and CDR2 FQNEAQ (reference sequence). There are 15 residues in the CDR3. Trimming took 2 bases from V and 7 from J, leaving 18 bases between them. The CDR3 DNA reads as TGTGCCAGCAGCTTACGCCCGACGGGGCCGAGGGAGCAGTACTTC. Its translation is CASSLRPTGPREQYF. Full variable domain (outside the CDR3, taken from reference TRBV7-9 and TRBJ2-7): DTGVSQNPRHKITKRGQNVTFRCDPISEHNRLYWYRQTLGQGPEFLTYFQNEAQLEKSRLLSDRFSAERPKGSFSTLEIQRTEQGDSAMYLCASSLRPTGPREQYFGPGTRLTVT.

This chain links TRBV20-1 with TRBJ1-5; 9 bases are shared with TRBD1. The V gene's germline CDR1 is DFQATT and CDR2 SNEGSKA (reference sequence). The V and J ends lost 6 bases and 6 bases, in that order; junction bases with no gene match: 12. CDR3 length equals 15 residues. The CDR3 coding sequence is TGCAGTGCAACTCAGGACAGGGGATCAACTCAGCCCCAGCATTTT. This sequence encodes CSATQDRGSTQPQHF.

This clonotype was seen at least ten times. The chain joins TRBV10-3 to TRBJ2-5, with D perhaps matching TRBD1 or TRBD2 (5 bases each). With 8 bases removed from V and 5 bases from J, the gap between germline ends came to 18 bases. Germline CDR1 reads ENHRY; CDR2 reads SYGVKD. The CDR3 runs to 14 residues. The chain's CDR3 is CAISEWGLRETQYF. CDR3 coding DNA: TGTGCCATCTCCGAATGGGGGTTAAGGGAGACCCAGTACTTC.

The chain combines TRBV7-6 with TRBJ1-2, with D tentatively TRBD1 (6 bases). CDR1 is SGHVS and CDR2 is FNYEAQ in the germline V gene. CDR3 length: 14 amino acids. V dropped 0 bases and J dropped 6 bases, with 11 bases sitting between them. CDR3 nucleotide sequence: TGTGCCAGCAGCTTAGCAGGGAGGGGGAATGGCTACACCTTC. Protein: CASSLAGRGNGYTF.

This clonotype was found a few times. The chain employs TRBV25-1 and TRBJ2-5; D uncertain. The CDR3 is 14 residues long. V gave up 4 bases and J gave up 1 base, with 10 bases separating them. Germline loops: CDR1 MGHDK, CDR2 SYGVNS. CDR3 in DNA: TGTGCCAGCAGTGTGCTGGGCGGCCAAGAGACCCAGTACTTC. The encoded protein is CASSVLGGQETQYF.

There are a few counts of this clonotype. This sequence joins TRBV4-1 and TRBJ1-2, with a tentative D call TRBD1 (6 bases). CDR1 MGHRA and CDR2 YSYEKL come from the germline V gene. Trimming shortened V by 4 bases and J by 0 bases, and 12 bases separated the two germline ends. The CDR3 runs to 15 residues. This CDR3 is CASSRIQGSNYGYTF. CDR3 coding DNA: TGCGCCAGCAGCCGAATACAGGGATCTAACTATGGCTACACCTTC.

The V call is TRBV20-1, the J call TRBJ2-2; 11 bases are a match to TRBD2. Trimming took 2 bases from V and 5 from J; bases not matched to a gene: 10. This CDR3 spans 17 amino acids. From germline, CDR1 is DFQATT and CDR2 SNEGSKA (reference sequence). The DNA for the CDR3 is TGCAGTGCTAGACCTACTCAGGGGACTAGCGGTACCGGGGAGCTGTTTTTT. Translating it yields CSARPTQGTSGTGELFF.

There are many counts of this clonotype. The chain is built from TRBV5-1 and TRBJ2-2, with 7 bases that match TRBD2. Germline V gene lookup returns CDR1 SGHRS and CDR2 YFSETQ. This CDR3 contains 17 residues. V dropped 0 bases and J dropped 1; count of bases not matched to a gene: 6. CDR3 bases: TGCGCCAGCAGCTTGGGCGCGGGCGGGAGGAACACCGGGGAGCTGTTTTTT. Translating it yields CASSLGAGGRNTGELFF. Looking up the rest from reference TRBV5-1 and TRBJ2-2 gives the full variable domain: KAGVTQTPRYLIKTRGQQVTLSCSPISGHRSVSWYQQTPGQGLQFLFEYFSETQRNKGNFPGRFSGRQFSNSRSEMNVSTLELGDSALYLCASSLGAGGRNTGELFFGEGSRLTVL.

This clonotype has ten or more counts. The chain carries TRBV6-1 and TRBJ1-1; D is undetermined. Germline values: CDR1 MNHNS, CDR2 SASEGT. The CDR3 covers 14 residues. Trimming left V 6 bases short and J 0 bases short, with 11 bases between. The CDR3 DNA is TGTGCCAGCAGCACCTCGGTGATGAACACTGAAGCTTTCTTT. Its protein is CASSTSVMNTEAFF.

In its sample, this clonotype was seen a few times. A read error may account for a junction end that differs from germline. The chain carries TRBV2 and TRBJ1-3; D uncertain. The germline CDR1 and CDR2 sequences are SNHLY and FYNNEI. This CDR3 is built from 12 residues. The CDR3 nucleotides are TGTGCCAGCAGTGCGCTTGGAGACACCATATATTTT. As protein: CASSALGDTIYF.

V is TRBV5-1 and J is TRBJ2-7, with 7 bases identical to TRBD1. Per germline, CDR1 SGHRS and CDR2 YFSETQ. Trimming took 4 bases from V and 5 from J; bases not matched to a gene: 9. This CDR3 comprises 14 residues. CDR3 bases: TGCGCCAGCAGCCAACAGGGGACAGCACACGAGCAGTACTTC. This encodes CASSQQGTAHEQYF.

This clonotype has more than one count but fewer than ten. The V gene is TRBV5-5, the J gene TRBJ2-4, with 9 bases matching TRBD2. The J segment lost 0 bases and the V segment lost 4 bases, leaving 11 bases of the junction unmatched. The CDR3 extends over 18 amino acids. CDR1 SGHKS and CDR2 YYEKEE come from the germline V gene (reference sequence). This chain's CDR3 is CASSREGGRELAKNIQYF. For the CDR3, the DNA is TGTGCCAGCAGCCGCGAAGGCGGGAGGGAGCTAGCCAAAAACATTCAGTACTTC.